This T cell receptor (beta chain) was found in a study of blood T cell repertoires in COVID-19. Study summary: COVID-19 samples collected from the United States, Italy and Spain covered acute and convalescent phases.

The V end lost 1 base, the J end lost 0 bases, and 9 bases lay between the germline ends. Germline V gives CDR1 SGHTA, CDR2 FQGNSA. The CDR3 runs 15 residues. As originally analysed: Estimation of nucleated cell counts was performed using reference gene primer amplification. Measured with immunoSEQ multiplex PCR; TCRdb has only the in-frame clones, and not every one. For V, J and clone size, that table is used; D and trimming come from the DNA. The sample consists of approximately 210,000 clones, roughly 86% of them appearing once. The J gene is TRBJ2-5, the V gene TRBV7-2; no definite D call. This receptor was taken from a woman aged 70-85 years with active or convalescent COVID-19. Sequencing was performed on peripheral blood. The CDR3 is CASSLGVLYQETQYF. Written as DNA, the CDR3 is TGTGCCAGCAGCTTAGGCGTGTTGTACCAAGAGACCCAGTACTTC.